This TCR beta chain derives from a study of T-cell memory formation after mild COVID-19. Study results and limitations: Clones which contracted sat mainly in CM and EM if CD4+, and in EMRA if CD8+.

MiXCR, applied by TCRdb to the 5' RACE reads, yields one record per CDR3 protein. The table shows 350,000 to 500,000 distinct CDR3 sequences, with roughly 17% occurring only once. As concerns this clonotype: Antigen specificity is unknown.

V dropped 2 bases and J dropped 2 bases, with 11 bases sitting between them. Germline lookup yields CDR1 SGHRS and CDR2 YFSETQ. The CDR3 is made up of 14 amino acids. Material: PBMCs or a T cell subset sorted from them (not recorded which). The rearrangement uses TRBV5-1 and TRBJ2-7; D might be TRBD1 or TRBD2, each matching 5 bases. This receptor was identified in a man aged 18 to 29 who had mild COVID-19 (a few samples of this study predate the infection). Cell type and time point are not known. CDR3 sequence reads: CASSFWGKTYEQYF. The CDR3 DNA sequence: TGCGCCAGCAGCTTTTGGGGGAAGACCTACGAGCAGTACTTC.